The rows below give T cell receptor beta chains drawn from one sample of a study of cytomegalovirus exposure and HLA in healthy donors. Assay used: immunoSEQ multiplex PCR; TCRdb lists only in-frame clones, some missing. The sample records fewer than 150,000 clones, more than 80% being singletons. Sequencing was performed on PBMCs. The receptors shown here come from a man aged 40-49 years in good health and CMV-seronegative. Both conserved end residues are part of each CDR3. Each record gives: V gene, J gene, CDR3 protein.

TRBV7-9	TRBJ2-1	CASSLTGETYNEQFF
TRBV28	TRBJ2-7	CASSFLSLRRDRGLNEQYF
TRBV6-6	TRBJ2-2	CASSPTAGELFF
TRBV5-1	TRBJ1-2	CASSPTGQGEGYTF
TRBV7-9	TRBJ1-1	CASSLAGTWNTEAFF
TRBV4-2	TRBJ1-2	CASSPEGGDYGYTF
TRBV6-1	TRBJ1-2	CASRVHQGGYTF
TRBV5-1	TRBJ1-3	CASSLQGEGNTIYF
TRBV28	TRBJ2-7	CASSEEVKGGSYEQYF
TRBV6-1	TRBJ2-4	CASSEGLAGGNIQYF
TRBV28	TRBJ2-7	CASSQPFRSARYEQYF
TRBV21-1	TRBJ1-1	CASSNRDRSATEAFF
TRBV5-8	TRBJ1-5	CASRPGSNQPQHF
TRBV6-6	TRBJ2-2	CASTHTGELFF
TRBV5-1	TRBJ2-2	CASSLEGRNTGELFF
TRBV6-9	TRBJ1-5	CASSYSTRDRGVLDSNQPQHF
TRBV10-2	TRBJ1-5	CASSESGARQPQHF